These 26 T cell receptor beta chains share one sample of origin, sequenced in a study. TCRdb independently ran MiXCR on the RT-PCR reads; one entry per CDR3 protein. The sample includes more than 550,000 distinct CDR3 sequences, 11% to 15% of them seen just once. Sequenced material: memory CD4+ T cells from blood. These receptors were obtained from a female donor in good health, serving as a healthy control.

This clonotype was observed a handful of times. The CDR3: CASSQVGGDSYNEQFF. CDR3 DNA sequence: TGCGCCAGCAGCCAAGTCGGCGGGGACTCCTACAATGAGCAGTTCTTC. The rearrangement uses TRBV4-3 and TRBJ2-1; possibly TRBD2 for D (6 bases). Germline assignment: CDR1 LGHNA and CDR2 YSLEER. V was cut by 1 base and J by 0 bases, with 10 bases left in between. The CDR3 consists of 16 residues.

This clonotype was detected a few times. The V call is TRBV5-1, the J call TRBJ2-6; D is ambiguous. V lost 7 bases to trimming and J lost 2 bases, with 13 bases between them. The CDR3 length is 15 residues. Per germline, CDR1 SGHRS and CDR2 YFSETQ. CDR3 protein: CASGGRNPGANVLTF. The CDR3 DNA sequence: TGCGCCAGCGGCGGACGGAACCCTGGGGCCAACGTCCTGACTTTC.

This chain connects TRBV5-1 to TRBJ2-6, with D unresolved. CDR1 and CDR2 from the germline V gene are SGHRS and YFSETQ. Trimming removed 4 bases from V and 1 base from J, with 6 bases in between. The CDR3 covers 14 residues. This chain's CDR3 is CASSVVSGANVLTF. For the CDR3, the DNA is TGCGCCAGCAGCGTAGTGTCTGGGGCCAACGTCCTGACTTTC.

At least ten counts were recorded for this clonotype. The chain combines TRBV27 with TRBJ2-1; 9 nucleotides align to TRBD2. The CDR3 is 13 amino acids. Germline CDR1 is MNHEY and CDR2 is SMNVEV (reference sequence). With 6 bases clipped from V and 8 bases from J, the junction kept 5 bases outside the gene matches. This CDR3 reads CASRLAGWDEQFF. Here the CDR3 DNA reads TGTGCCAGCAGGCTAGCGGGATGGGATGAGCAGTTCTTC.

This sequence joins TRBV4-1 and TRBJ1-4; D is unresolved. Germline values: CDR1 MGHRA, CDR2 YSYEKL. There are 15 residues in the CDR3. With 4 bases removed from V and 0 bases from J, the gap between germline ends came to 9 bases. Here the CDR3 reads CASSRLLTTNEKLFF. CDR3 sequence (DNA): TGCGCCAGCAGCCGCCTACTGACAACTAATGAAAAACTGTTTTTT.

This clonotype was found a few times. V gene TRBV6-2 or TRBV6-3 combines with J gene TRBJ2-1, with D unclear. V lost 9 bases to trimming and J lost 4 bases, with 1 base between them. The length of the CDR3 is 9 residues. Germline assignment: CDR1 MNHEY and CDR2 SVGEGT. In nucleotides, the CDR3 is TGTGCCAGTTACAATGAGCAGTTCTTC. Translated: CASYNEQFF.

This clonotype was detected only a few times. The V gene is TRBV24-1, the J gene TRBJ2-7, with unresolved D. V was pared by 1 base and J by 0 bases, with 6 bases between. Looked up from germline, CDR1 is KGHDR and CDR2 is SFDVKD. The CDR3 is 14 amino acids. The CDR3 sequence is CATSDFSTSYEQYF. CDR3 DNA sequence: TGTGCCACCAGTGATTTTTCTACCTCCTACGAGCAGTACTTC.

This sequence joins TRBV24-1 and TRBJ2-3, with 9 positions matching TRBD2. Trimming cost V 1 base and J 3 bases; bases outside gene matches: 10. The CDR3 runs 18 residues. Germline lookup yields CDR1 KGHDR and CDR2 SFDVKD. The CDR3 coding sequence is TGTGCCACCAGTGATTTTGGAGGAGCGGGAGGTTGGACAGATACGCAGTATTTT. Amino acids: CATSDFGGAGGWTDTQYF.

This clonotype was counted ten times or more. The rearrangement uses TRBV11-2 and TRBJ2-7, with D unclear. The CDR3 loop spans 15 amino acids. Germline values: CDR1 SGHAT, CDR2 FQNNGV. Trimming stripped 0 bases from V and 3 bases from J, with 12 bases between. The chain's CDR3 is CASSLEGQAVYEQYF. CDR3 DNA sequence: TGTGCCAGCAGCTTAGAGGGCCAGGCCGTCTACGAGCAGTACTTC.

This clonotype was seen repeatedly, ten times or more. The chain couples TRBV11-2 to TRBJ1-5; D possibly corresponds to TRBD1 (6 bases). CDR3 size: 13 residues. Deletions cut 5 bases from V and 6 bases from J, with 11 bases between. In germline, CDR1 is SGHAT, CDR2 FQNNGV. As DNA, the CDR3 is TGTGCCAGCAGCCTCGGGGGGCCTCAGCCCCAGCATTTT. As protein: CASSLGGPQPQHF.

This clonotype showed up many times. This chain connects TRBV12-3 or TRBV12-4 to TRBJ2-7; 8 bases fit TRBD1. The J segment lost 4 bases and the V segment lost 2 bases, leaving 4 bases of the junction unmatched. The CDR3 covers 14 residues. CDR3 protein: CASSLSQGAYEQYF. The CDR3 bases are TGTGCCAGCAGTTTAAGCCAGGGGGCATACGAGCAGTACTTC.

This clonotype was observed a few times. The chain employs TRBV12-3 or TRBV12-4 and TRBJ1-1; the D gene is possibly TRBD1 (6 bases). This CDR3 comprises 14 residues. The V end lost 7 bases, the J end lost 4 bases, and 16 bases lay between the germline ends. Here the CDR3 reads CASTMTGSSTEAFF. The CDR3 region has the DNA TGTGCCAGCACCATGACAGGTTCCTCCACTGAAGCTTTCTTT.

This clonotype was seen a few times. The J gene is TRBJ2-7, the V gene TRBV18, with 13 bases identical to TRBD2. This CDR3 region has 16 residues. Unmatched junction bases numbered 8, after V lost 3 bases and J lost 6 bases. The germline CDR1 and CDR2 sequences are KGHSH and LQKENI. Here the CDR3 DNA reads TGTGCCAGCTCACCCGGGACTAGCGGGATGGTTGGCGAGCAGTACTTC. This gives the protein CASSPGTSGMVGEQYF.

This clonotype was counted between two and nine times. The V gene is TRBV20-1, the J gene TRBJ2-7, with D perhaps matching TRBD2 (5 bases). Per germline, CDR1 DFQATT and CDR2 SNEGSKA (reference sequence). Trimming removed 6 bases at V and 5 bases at J, with 5 bases between. The CDR3 is 9 amino acids. CDR3 loop: CSAGDEQYF. The CDR3 DNA follows: TGCAGTGCCGGGGACGAGCAGTACTTC.

This clonotype was observed a few times. The genes are TRBV7-9 and TRBJ2-3; D uncertain. Deletions cut 7 bases from V and 1 base from J, with 9 bases between. Per the germline V gene, CDR1 is SEHNR and CDR2 is FQNEAQ (reference sequence). The CDR3 spans 13 residues. The CDR3 DNA reads as TGTGCCAGCATTCCTGGGGGCACAGATACGCAGTATTTT. The encoded protein is CASIPGGTDTQYF.

This clonotype was detected only a few times. The chain links TRBV20-1 to TRBJ1-2, with D uncertain. Germline loops: CDR1 DFQATT, CDR2 SNEGSKA (reference sequence). Trimming removed 6 bases at V and 3 bases at J, with 11 bases between. The CDR3 has 12 amino acids. The CDR3 coding sequence is TGCAGTGCGGGAGGCACGTACTATGGCTACACCTTC. It codes for CSAGGTYYGYTF.

This clonotype was seen more than once but under ten times. V gene TRBV30 combines with J gene TRBJ1-1; no firm D call. V was trimmed by 2 bases and J by 6 bases, leaving 16 bases between them. This CDR3 has 14 residues. Germline V gene lookup returns CDR1 GTSNPN and CDR2 SVGIG (reference sequence). DNA of the CDR3: TGTGCCTGGAGTAGTGGAGAATTAGTGGCTGAAGCTTTCTTT. Amino acid sequence: CAWSSGELVAEAFF.

This chain joins TRBV7-2 and TRBJ1-2; D possibly corresponds to TRBD1 (6 bases). The germline V gene encodes CDR1 SGHTA and CDR2 FQGNSA. Trimming stripped 5 bases from V and 0 bases from J, with 10 bases between. The CDR3 extends over 14 amino acids. The CDR3 protein is CASSRGITNYGYTF. DNA of the CDR3: TGTGCCAGCAGCAGGGGGATCACTAACTATGGCTACACCTTC.

This clonotype showed up many times. This chain uses TRBV3-1 with TRBJ2-7; no reliable D call. There are 12 residues in the CDR3. The germline V gene encodes CDR1 LGHDT and CDR2 YNNKEL (reference sequence). The V and J ends lost 5 bases and 1 base respectively, with 6 bases between them. For the CDR3, the DNA is TGTGCCAGCAGCGCGGAATCCTACGAGCAGTACTTC. Translation: CASSAESYEQYF.

The chain recombines TRBV6-5 with TRBJ1-1, with 7 bases matching TRBD1. Germline values: CDR1 MNHEY, CDR2 SVGAGI. The length of the CDR3 is 14 residues. V trimming: 8 bases; J trimming: 7 bases; junction bases outside the gene matches: 13. The chain's CDR3 is CASRQTGKRNEAFF. DNA of the CDR3: TGTGCCAGCCGCCAGACAGGGAAAAGAAATGAAGCTTTCTTT.

In its sample, this clonotype was seen many times. V gene TRBV7-2 combines with J gene TRBJ2-1, with a possible D match to TRBD2 (5 bases). V was pared by 5 bases and J by 10 bases, with 15 bases between. Germline V gives CDR1 SGHTA, CDR2 FQGNSA. This CDR3 comprises 13 residues. CDR3 sequence: CASSLTQSGEQFF. CDR3 DNA: TGTGCCAGCAGCCTGACCCAATCGGGGGAGCAGTTCTTC.

DNA for the CDR3: TGTGCCAGCAGTTCGGAGAGGACAGGCGGGGACACTGAAGCTTTCTTT. It translates to CASSSERTGGDTEAFF. V and J are TRBV6-5 and TRBJ1-1; 7 bases map to TRBD1. Germline V gives CDR1 MNHEY, CDR2 SVGAGI. The V gene end was trimmed by 4 bases and the J gene end by 3 bases; junction bases not matched to a gene: 11. This CDR3 has 16 residues.

The gene calls are TRBV12-3 or TRBV12-4 and TRBJ1-5, with a possible D match to TRBD1 (5 bases). CDR3 length: 16 residues. Between the trimmed V and J ends, which lost 10 bases and 0 bases, there was a span of 19 bases. CDR3 residues: CATASSWGTSNQPQHF. The CDR3 nucleotides read TGTGCCACAGCATCTTCGTGGGGGACTAGCAATCAGCCCCAGCATTTT.

The gene calls are TRBV5-5 and TRBJ2-7; D is ambiguous. This CDR3 region has 14 residues. Germline CDR1 reads SGHKS; CDR2 reads YYEKEE (reference sequence). Between the trimmed V and J ends, which lost 4 bases and 0 bases, there was a span of 11 bases. CDR3 protein: CASSARPTSYEQYF. DNA for the CDR3: TGTGCCAGCAGCGCTCGCCCGACCTCCTACGAGCAGTACTTC.

The chain couples TRBV28 to TRBJ1-1, with TRBD1 as a possible D gene (6 bases). Trimming removed 8 bases at V and 1 base at J, with 17 bases between. The CDR3 totals 15 residues. Looked up from germline, CDR1 is MDHEN and CDR2 is SYDVKM. The CDR3 sequence is CASQATGTWNTEAFF. For the CDR3, the DNA is TGTGCCAGCCAAGCCACAGGGACTTGGAACACTGAAGCTTTCTTT.

The table lists this clonotype with a few counts. The chain couples TRBV27 to TRBJ2-7; D is unresolved. CDR1 and CDR2 from the germline V gene are MNHEY and SMNVEV (reference sequence). The CDR3 is made up of 14 amino acids. Trimming cost V 5 bases and J 3 bases, with 14 bases left between them. The CDR3 sequence: CASSPTEWGYEQYF. DNA of the CDR3: TGTGCCAGCAGTCCCACCGAATGGGGCTACGAGCAGTACTTC.